This entry concerns a single T cell receptor (beta chain). This clonotype came up a few times. Its antigen remains undetermined. No base quality information exists; no much larger clone differs at one position. This record belongs to a study of blood T cells in healthy people across ages (dated by TCRdb to between 2014 and 2017). For context, the study as a whole: In model experiments, roughly one uniquely barcoded TCR beta cDNA molecule per two T cells was captured by template switching. Using deep sequencing normalized with unique cDNA molecular identifiers, the study measured how TCR beta repertoire diversity changes with age. Four age groups were formed from the donors: young (average approximately 15 years), middle-aged (approximately 40), aged (62) and long-lived (less than 85). Donors of different ages were randomly distributed across sequencing lanes to avoid experimental bias. For two donors (one aged 18 to 29 and one aged 80 or older), the study analyzed two additional independent replicas of 1 million unique cDNA reads from the same blood draw.

The library was built by means of 5' RACE. This sample was sequenced with an Illumina HiSeq 2500. A second PCR of roughly 7 to 11 cycles was performed with a sample-barcoded 5' primer and a J-beta primer mix. Each TCR beta cDNA molecule received a unique molecular identifier from a template-switch 5' adaptor carrying 12 random nucleotides. Each sample yielded at least 3 million CDR3-containing paired-end reads. First-strand cDNA synthesis was performed from all RNA using the Mint cDNA synthesis kit, with priming by a TRBC-specific oligonucleotide. Following uracil-DNA glycosylase treatment, a first 18-cycle PCR with universal primers M1SS and BC2_uni_R was performed on all cDNA. Per the authors' processing: Each sample was normalized by randomly selecting 1 million high-quality reads, each carrying a distinct molecular identifier. Instead of being binned into consensus sequences, reads that shared molecular identifiers were thrown out. MiTCR, set to a Q25 quality threshold and the strictest error-elimination algorithm, was used for CDR3 identification, clonotype clustering and error correction. Lower-bound total TCR beta diversity was estimated with a nonparametric unseen species model using Euler transformation. TCRdb reprocessing: public reads trimmed at Q25 with fastp, clones called with MiXCR, in-frame beta chains kept. Every entry covers one CDR3 protein and lists the most common genes and DNA from its rows. The V and J calls follow TCRdb's processing rather than the paper's. Here the sample has 1.5 million or so distinct CDR3 sequences; 42% occur a single time. The top ten clones comprise about 4.1% of the sample.

Overall study outcomes, separate from this receptor: Total diversity estimates from one million sequenced T cells were considered lower bounds and underestimates. Because donor CMV infection status was unknown, age-related changes in expanded clonotypes were potentially confounded. Observed TCR beta diversity per million T cells fell roughly linearly with age, and a significant reduction was already apparent by age roughly 40. Compared with the aged group, more naive CD4+ T cells, fewer expanded clones and increased TCR diversity were shown by the long-lived group, suggesting age selection. Because profiling used bulk unsorted PBMCs, naive and antigen-experienced compartments could not be compared conclusively. A strong correlation was found between observed TCR beta diversity and the percentage of naive T cells measured by flow cytometry.

CDR1 SGHRS and CDR2 YFSETQ are derived from the germline V gene. Relative to germline, V is 4 bases shorter and J is 2 bases shorter, with 11 bases between their ends. Taken from cysteine to phenylalanine, the CDR3 has 14 residues. Solely the CDR3 DNA is kept, with 42 bases framed from the first base. Donors were under 40 systemically healthy Caucasian individuals from Russia aged roughly 6 to 90 years. About 9.8 milliliters of peripheral blood were drawn from each donor into EDTA-treated Vacutainer tubes. Ficoll-Paque density-gradient centrifugation was used to isolate PBMCs, with at least 7 million per sample. Trizol reagent was used to extract total RNA from PBMCs, with at least 6 micrograms per sample. For every donor, an aliquot of PBMCs went through flow cytometry to measure the percentages of naive CD45RAhigh/CD27high T cells.

This receptor was identified in a woman under 30 in good health. The rearrangement joined TRBV5-1 to TRBJ2-3; matching of 5 bases hints at TRBD1 as the D gene. The sample comprised blood. The CDR3 amino acid sequence is: CASSDRRYTDTQYF. The DNA sequence follows: TGCGCCAGCAGCGACAGACGTTACACAGATACGCAGTATTTT.